The clone carrying this T cell receptor beta chain was observed a handful of times. The antigen is not known. The data were obtained in a study of identifying expanded T cells in peripheral blood. Study-level points and caveats: Approximately 1.2 clones differed between technical replicates, versus about 16 and 19 over time.

Clones were read by immunoSEQ multiplex PCR, and TCRdb kept only the in-frame ones, dropping some. The sample records 85,000 to 100,000 clones, around 88% being singletons. The CDR3 has 13 residues. The V end was cut by 1 base, the J end by 5 bases, with 8 bases between. Germline values: CDR1 SGHTA, CDR2 FQGNSA. The sequence was collected from a person aged 18-70 years in good health. V gene TRBV7-2 combines with J gene TRBJ1-2, with TRBD1 as a possible D gene (5 bases). Sequencing was carried out using blood. The CDR3 nucleotides read TGTGCCAGCAGCTTAGTGGCAGGGTATGGCTACACCTTC. This codes for CASSLVAGYGYTF.